This entry lists 24 T cell receptor beta chains sequenced from one sample in a study of cytomegalovirus exposure and HLA in healthy donors (dated by TCRdb to 2017 to 2019). The receptor library was made with the immunoSEQ multiplex PCR assay. A mixture of 60 forward primers for TCR Vbeta segments and 13 reverse primers for TCR Jbeta segments was used in the multiplex PCR. TCRdb's version of the immuneACCESS table is confined to in-frame rearrangements and falls short of the full clone set. An unresolved V gene accounts for under half of the shortfall where checked; the remainder is of unknown origin. Here the sample has 200,000 to 250,000 clones; 70% to 80% occur a single time. Together, the top ten hold less than 3.5% of the sample. The sample was PBMCs. The receptors were gathered from a woman in her sixties in good health and CMV-seropositive.

The V gene is TRBV5-1, the J gene TRBJ2-3, with D perhaps matching TRBD1 (6 bases). Germline assignment: CDR1 SGHRS and CDR2 YFSETQ. This CDR3 has 15 amino acids. The V end lost 7 bases, the J end lost 2 bases, and 17 bases lay between the germline ends. In DNA, the CDR3 is TGCGCCAGCGGGGTTGGGACACAGGACACAGATACGCAGTATTTT. As protein: CASGVGTQDTDTQYF.

The V gene is TRBV7-7, the J gene TRBJ2-2; D may be TRBD1 (5 bases). Trimming cost V 5 bases and J 4 bases, with 11 bases left between them. Germline V gene sequence: CDR1 SSHAT, CDR2 FNYEAQ (reference sequence). The CDR3 extends over 14 amino acids. CDR3 nucleotide sequence: TGTGCCAGCAGCCAAGGACAATTCACCGGGGAGCTGTTTTTT. It codes for CASSQGQFTGELFF. The full variable domain, completed using reference TRBV7-7 and TRBJ2-2, is GAGVSQSPRYKVTKRGQDVTLRCDPISSHATLYWYQQALGQGPEFLTYFNYEAQPDKSGLPSDRFSAERPEGSISTLTIQRTEQRDSAMYRCASSQGQFTGELFFGEGSRLTVL.

Note on this clone: Other DNA sequences in the same sample also yield this CDR3. The genes are TRBV28 and TRBJ2-7; TRBD2 is a possible D gene (6 bases). Per the germline V gene, CDR1 is MDHEN and CDR2 is SYDVKM. There are 12 residues in the CDR3. V was pared by 3 bases and J by 3 bases, with 6 bases between. The CDR3 sequence: CASSLGGYEQYF. The DNA for the CDR3 is TGTGCCAGCAGTTTGGGAGGCTACGAGCAGTACTTC.

V usage is TRBV23-1 and J usage is TRBJ1-5; D remains ambiguous. TRBV23-1 is an ORF for which the function is uncertain. The CDR3 runs 21 residues. V was cut by 0 bases and J by 0 bases, with 24 bases left in between. Here the CDR3 reads CASSQSEATRGSLYSNQPQHF. The CDR3 DNA is TGCGCCAGCAGTCAATCGGAGGCGACCCGCGGCAGTTTGTATAGCAATCAGCCCCAGCATTTT.

This chain links TRBV10-3 with TRBJ2-3, with 13 bases matching TRBD2. Trimming cost V 5 bases and J 3 bases; bases outside gene matches: 11. Germline loops: CDR1 ENHRY, CDR2 SYGVKD. The CDR3 is made up of 18 amino acids. CDR3 sequence reads: CAISRSEGLAGVTDTQYF. CDR3 nucleotide sequence: TGTGCCATCAGTCGGAGCGAAGGACTAGCGGGAGTTACAGATACGCAGTATTTT.

The J gene is TRBJ2-1, the V gene TRBV6-6; D call uncertain. The CDR3 is 11 residues long. The V and J ends lost 5 bases and 5 bases respectively, with 4 bases between them. Germline V gene sequence: CDR1 MNHNY, CDR2 SVGAGI (reference sequence). CDR3 loop: CASSQNNEQFF. CDR3 DNA sequence: TGTGCCAGCAGTCAGAACAATGAGCAGTTCTTC.

J is TRBJ2-3 and V is TRBV13; no firm D call. The CDR3 is 13 amino acids. The V gene's germline CDR1 is PRHDT and CDR2 FYEKMQ (reference sequence). V was shortened by 5 bases and J by 2 bases, with 8 bases between the two germline ends. CDR3: CASSRYTTDTQYF. The CDR3 DNA follows: TGTGCCAGCAGCCGCTATACCACAGATACGCAGTATTTT.

The chain employs TRBV6-6 and TRBJ1-2; D call uncertain. The length of the CDR3 is 12 residues. Trimming shortened V by 8 bases and J by 4 bases, and 11 bases separated the two germline ends. Looked up from germline, CDR1 is MNHNY and CDR2 is SVGAGI (reference sequence). The CDR3 reads CASGGGAYGYTF. The CDR3 DNA sequence: TGTGCCAGCGGCGGCGGAGCCTATGGCTACACCTTC.

The chain combines TRBV5-1 with TRBJ2-3; TRBD2 might be the D (5 bases). Germline V gene sequence: CDR1 SGHRS, CDR2 YFSETQ. Trimming took off 0 bases at V and 8 bases at J, with 10 bases between the two ends. There are 13 residues in the CDR3. The DNA for the CDR3 is TGCGCCAGCAGCTTGGGCCGCCGGGGTACGCAGTATTTT. It encodes CASSLGRRGTQYF. Looking up the rest from reference TRBV5-1 and TRBJ2-3 gives the full variable domain: KAGVTQTPRYLIKTRGQQVTLSCSPISGHRSVSWYQQTPGQGLQFLFEYFSETQRNKGNFPGRFSGRQFSNSRSEMNVSTLELGDSALYLCASSLGRRGTQYFGPGTRLTVL.

The chain uses TRBV5-1 and TRBJ2-2, with no clear D. Trimming shortened V by 0 bases and J by 7 bases, and 7 bases separated the two germline ends. Germline loops: CDR1 SGHRS, CDR2 YFSETQ. The CDR3 is 13 residues long. The CDR3 spells CASSLDPSGELFF. The CDR3 DNA sequence: TGCGCCAGCAGCTTGGATCCTAGCGGGGAGCTGTTTTTT.

V and J are TRBV6-1 and TRBJ1-5; D remains unclear. The CDR3 runs to 14 residues. Germline lookup yields CDR1 MNHNS and CDR2 SASEGT. Trimming took off 4 bases at V and 5 bases at J, with 12 bases between the two ends. CDR3 sequence: CASSGGWKDQPQHF. CDR3 in DNA: TGTGCCAGCAGTGGAGGTTGGAAGGATCAGCCCCAGCATTTT.

The chain links TRBV29-1 to TRBJ2-5; 9 nucleotides agree with TRBD1. CDR3 length: 11 residues. The V gene end was trimmed by 7 bases and the J gene end by 7 bases; junction bases not matched to a gene: 4. Germline lookup yields CDR1 SQVTM and CDR2 ANQGSEA. The CDR3 nucleotides are TGCAGCGCCTCGACAGGGGGGACCCAGTACTTC. This codes for CSASTGGTQYF.

This chain uses TRBV5-1 with TRBJ2-3; 12 positions match TRBD2. This CDR3 spans 16 amino acids. The J segment lost 0 bases and the V segment lost 4 bases, leaving 3 bases of the junction unmatched. CDR1 is SGHRS, CDR2 YFSETQ, per germline. The CDR3 is CASSTGLAGSTDTQYF. CDR3 in DNA: TGCGCCAGCAGCACTGGACTAGCGGGAAGCACAGATACGCAGTATTTT.

The chain carries TRBV5-5 and TRBJ2-2, with D tentatively TRBD1 (5 bases). The CDR3 contains 16 residues. The V end lost 5 bases, the J end lost 0 bases, and 14 bases lay between the germline ends. Germline assignment: CDR1 SGHKS and CDR2 YYEKEE (reference sequence). CDR3 amino acids: CASRPPGASNTGELFF. Written as DNA, the CDR3 is TGTGCCAGCAGGCCGCCTGGGGCCTCGAACACCGGGGAGCTGTTTTTT.

This sequence joins TRBV7-9 and TRBJ1-5; TRBD1 is a possible D gene (6 bases). Germline CDR1 and CDR2: SEHNR and FQNEAQ (reference sequence). V was shortened by 4 bases and J by 7 bases, with 11 bases between the two germline ends. The CDR3 contains 13 residues. CDR3 DNA sequence: TGTGCCAGCAGCTCGCAGGGGAGACAGCCCCAGCATTTT. It codes for CASSSQGRQPQHF.

This clone appeared a single time. V gene TRBV6-6 combines with J gene TRBJ2-2; TRBD1 matches 7 bases. The germline V gene has CDR1 MNHNY and CDR2 SVGAGI (reference sequence). The ends lost 6 bases at V and 7 bases at J; junction bases unmatched: 14. CDR3 length: 16 residues. The CDR3 DNA reads as TGTGCCAGCAGACGGTGGGGTGACAGGGAAAACGGGGAGCTGTTTTTT. Its protein product is CASRRWGDRENGELFF.

The count of this clone is one. The rearrangement joins TRBV7-9 to TRBJ1-1; TRBD1 might be the D (6 bases). Trimming took off 5 bases at V and 12 bases at J, with 13 bases between the two ends. Germline assignment: CDR1 SEHNR and CDR2 FQNEAQ (reference sequence). The CDR3 runs to 11 residues. The CDR3 bases are TGTGCCAGCAGCGTCCGGGACAAGCCTTTCTTT. It codes for CASSVRDKPFF.

The chain employs TRBV5-4 and TRBJ2-3; possible D gene TRBD1, 6 bases. Germline V gene data show CDR1 as SGHNT and CDR2 as YYREEE (reference sequence). V lost 0 bases and J 3 bases, leaving 11 bases between the germline ends. There are 15 residues in the CDR3. This CDR3 is CASSLGLGGTDTQYF. CDR3 nucleotides: TGTGCCAGCAGCTTGGGGTTAGGGGGAACAGATACGCAGTATTTT.

The genes are TRBV15 and TRBJ1-1; a weak D match, TRBD1 (5 bases). The CDR3 contains 14 residues. Germline CDR1 reads LNHNV; CDR2 reads YYDKDF (reference sequence). Trimming removed 6 bases from V and 1 base from J, with 12 bases in between. The CDR3 DNA is TGTGCCACCAGGGGCAGGGCGCCGAACACTGAAGCTTTCTTT. As protein: CATRGRAPNTEAFF.

The V gene is TRBV2, the J gene TRBJ2-5; a weak D match, TRBD2 (6 bases). V was cut by 1 base and J by 4 bases, with 13 bases left in between. The length of the CDR3 is 15 residues. Germline CDR1 reads SNHLY; CDR2 reads FYNNEI. The CDR3 nucleotides read TGTGCCAGCAGTGAAGGGAGGGTTGGTGGAGAGACCCAGTACTTC. Amino acids: CASSEGRVGGETQYF.

V is TRBV4-1 and J is TRBJ1-6; 7 nucleotides align to TRBD1. Germline V gives CDR1 MGHRA, CDR2 YSYEKL. After removal of 4 bases from V and 4 bases from J, the junction contained 7 bases not matched to a gene. The CDR3 is 16 residues long. This chain's CDR3 is CASSPPSTGYNSPLHF. CDR3 coding DNA: TGCGCCAGCAGCCCACCCTCGACAGGGTATAATTCACCCCTCCACTTT.

This clone was counted between two and nine times. The rearrangement joins TRBV11-3 to TRBJ2-7, with TRBD1 identical over 8 bases. CDR3 length: 15 amino acids. Unmatched junction bases numbered 9, after V lost 2 bases and J lost 6 bases. In germline, CDR1 is SGHNT, CDR2 YENEEA. This CDR3 reads CASSLMAGGASEQYF. The CDR3, as DNA: TGTGCCAGCAGCTTAATGGCAGGGGGCGCGTCCGAGCAGTACTTC.

This chain connects TRBV28 to TRBJ1-4, with 8 positions matching TRBD1. The CDR3 is 14 residues long. Losses at the gene ends were 5 bases for V and 8 bases for J; bases not matched to a gene: 7. The germline gives CDR1 MDHEN, CDR2 SYDVKM. The CDR3 coding sequence is TGTGCCAGCAGTCCGACAGGGGTCTCCGAAAAACTGTTTTTT. This codes for CASSPTGVSEKLFF.

The chain employs TRBV7-9 and TRBJ2-7; tentatively, D is TRBD2 (5 bases). CDR1 is SEHNR, CDR2 FQNEAQ, per germline (reference sequence). This CDR3 comprises 15 residues. Trimming shortened V by 5 bases and J by 7 bases, and 21 bases separated the two germline ends. The CDR3 here is CASSPRPGSTGEQYF. The CDR3 region has the DNA TGTGCCAGCAGCCCCCGCCCTGGGTCCACGGGAGAGCAGTACTTC.